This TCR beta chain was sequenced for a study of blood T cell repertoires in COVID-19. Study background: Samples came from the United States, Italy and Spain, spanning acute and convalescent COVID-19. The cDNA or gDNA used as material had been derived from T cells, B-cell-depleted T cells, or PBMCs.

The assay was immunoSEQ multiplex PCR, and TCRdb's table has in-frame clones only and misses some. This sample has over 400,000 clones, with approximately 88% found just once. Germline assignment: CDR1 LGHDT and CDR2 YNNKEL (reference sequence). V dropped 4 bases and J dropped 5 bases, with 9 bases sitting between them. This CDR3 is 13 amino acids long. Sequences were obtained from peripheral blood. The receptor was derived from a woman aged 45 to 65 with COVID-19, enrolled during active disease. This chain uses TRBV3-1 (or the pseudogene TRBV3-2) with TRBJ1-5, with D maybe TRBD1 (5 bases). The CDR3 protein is CASSPDRDQPQHF. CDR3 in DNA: TGTGCCAGCAGCCCCGACAGAGATCAGCCCCAGCATTTT.